This is a list of T cell receptor beta chains from one sample in a study of sequential checkpoint blockade in melanoma. Generated by immunoSEQ multiplex PCR, the TCRdb table keeps only in-frame clones and is missing some. The sample shows about 10,000 clones, around 78% of them seen only once. The starting material was CD8+ T cells sorted from blood (inferred from file names), obtained from a patient given nivolumab and ipilimumab in sequence. Receptor source: a human donor with melanoma. The CDR3 runs from the conserved cysteine through the conserved F or W. The order of the fields is CDR3 length, clone size, V gene, D gene, J gene, CDR3 protein, CDR3 DNA. The D gene is left open where the match is weak. Clone sizes are given selectively: once, few, many, or a class where the clone is expanded.

CDR3 length: 15
clone size: .
V gene: TRBV6-1
D gene: TRBD1
J gene: TRBJ2-7
CDR3 protein: CASSDPRDRAYEQYF
CDR3 DNA: TGTGCCAGCAGTGACCCCCGGGACAGGGCCTACGAGCAGTACTTC

CDR3 length: 17
clone size: few
V gene: TRBV19
D gene: .
J gene: TRBJ1-5
CDR3 protein: CASRKQGVMRGNQPQHF
CDR3 DNA: TGTGCCAGTAGAAAACAGGGAGTAATGCGTGGCAATCAGCCCCAGCATTTT

CDR3 length: 13
clone size: few
V gene: TRBV27
D gene: .
J gene: TRBJ1-1
CDR3 protein: CASSLGGITEAFF
CDR3 DNA: TGTGCCAGCAGTCTAGGAGGGATCACTGAAGCTTTCTTT

CDR3 length: 16
clone size: .
V gene: TRBV4-3
D gene: TRBD2
J gene: TRBJ2-7
CDR3 protein: CASSQGSGGSSYEQYF
CDR3 DNA: TGCGCCAGCAGCCAAGGATCTGGCGGGAGCTCCTACGAGCAGTACTTC

CDR3 length: 14
clone size: .
V gene: TRBV6-1
D gene: .
J gene: TRBJ1-3
CDR3 protein: CASSSGQLENTIYF
CDR3 DNA: TGTGCCAGCAGCTCCGGACAGTTGGAAAACACCATATATTTT

CDR3 length: 14
clone size: .
V gene: TRBV5-1
D gene: .
J gene: TRBJ1-2
CDR3 protein: CASSLDGSHYGYTF
CDR3 DNA: TGCGCCAGCAGCTTGGATGGTTCTCACTACGGCTACACCTTC

CDR3 length: 9
clone size: .
V gene: TRBV29-1
D gene: .
J gene: TRBJ1-2
CDR3 protein: CSESNGYTF
CDR3 DNA: TGCAGCGAAAGCAATGGCTACACCTTC

CDR3 length: 15
clone size: .
V gene: TRBV6-6
D gene: TRBD2
J gene: TRBJ2-3
CDR3 protein: CASSPGTSEADTQYF
CDR3 DNA: TGTGCCAGCAGCCCCGGGACTAGCGAGGCAGATACGCAGTATTTT

CDR3 length: 14
clone size: .
V gene: TRBV7-9
D gene: TRBD2
J gene: TRBJ2-1
CDR3 protein: CASSFWTRNNEQFF
CDR3 DNA: TGTGCCAGCAGCTTCTGGACTAGAAACAATGAGCAGTTCTTC

CDR3 length: 16
clone size: large
V gene: TRBV4-2
D gene: .
J gene: TRBJ2-6
CDR3 protein: CASSQDEGAGANVLTF
CDR3 DNA: TGTGCCAGCAGCCAAGATGAAGGGGCTGGGGCCAACGTCCTGACTTTC

CDR3 length: 17
clone size: .
V gene: TRBV18
D gene: TRBD1
J gene: TRBJ2-7
CDR3 protein: CASSKYPGQGRDYEQYF
CDR3 DNA: TGTGCCAGCTCCAAATATCCGGGACAGGGACGCGACTACGAGCAGTACTTC

CDR3 length: 16
clone size: .
V gene: TRBV9
D gene: TRBD2
J gene: TRBJ2-3
CDR3 protein: CASSALAGAGTDTQYF
CDR3 DNA: TGTGCCAGCAGCGCGCTAGCGGGTGCGGGCACAGATACGCAGTATTTT

CDR3 length: 13
clone size: few
V gene: TRBV5-1
D gene: .
J gene: TRBJ1-5
CDR3 protein: CASSFEGDQPQHF
CDR3 DNA: TGCGCCAGCAGCTTTGAAGGAGATCAGCCCCAGCATTTT

CDR3 length: 13
clone size: .
V gene: TRBV27
D gene: .
J gene: TRBJ2-7
CDR3 protein: CASSPGVSYEQYF
CDR3 DNA: TGTGCCAGCAGCCCGGGAGTCTCCTACGAGCAGTACTTC

CDR3 length: 13
clone size: .
V gene: TRBV7-2
D gene: .
J gene: TRBJ2-7
CDR3 protein: CASSLGRHYEQYF
CDR3 DNA: TGTGCCAGCAGCTTAGGGCGGCACTACGAGCAGTACTTC

CDR3 length: 17
clone size: .
V gene: TRBV7-2
D gene: .
J gene: TRBJ1-1
CDR3 protein: CASSSWATPLPNTEAFF
CDR3 DNA: TGTGCCAGCAGCTCCTGGGCAACGCCTTTGCCGAACACTGAAGCTTTCTTT

CDR3 length: 12
clone size: few
V gene: TRBV5-4
D gene: .
J gene: TRBJ2-3
CDR3 protein: CASSLSTDTQYF
CDR3 DNA: TGTGCCAGCAGCCTGAGCACAGATACGCAGTATTTT

CDR3 length: 14
clone size: .
V gene: TRBV4-3
D gene: .
J gene: TRBJ1-4
CDR3 protein: CASPTGATNEKLFF
CDR3 DNA: TGCGCCTCACCGACAGGAGCAACTAATGAAAAACTGTTTTTT

CDR3 length: 14
clone size: .
V gene: TRBV5-6
D gene: .
J gene: TRBJ1-1
CDR3 protein: CASSLGGLDTEAFF
CDR3 DNA: TGTGCCAGCAGCTTGGGTGGCCTAGACACTGAAGCTTTCTTT

CDR3 length: 15
clone size: .
V gene: TRBV27
D gene: .
J gene: TRBJ2-7
CDR3 protein: CASSSRGGLVHEQYF
CDR3 DNA: TGTGCCAGCAGTTCCCGTGGGGGGTTAGTCCACGAGCAGTACTTC

CDR3 length: 15
clone size: once
V gene: TRBV6-1
D gene: .
J gene: TRBJ2-3
CDR3 protein: CASSEAQKSTDTQYF
CDR3 DNA: TGTGCCAGCAGTGAAGCGCAGAAAAGCACAGATACGCAGTATTTT

CDR3 length: 18
clone size: .
V gene: TRBV7-3
D gene: TRBD1
J gene: TRBJ2-3
CDR3 protein: CASSGQQGVFPLTDTQYF
CDR3 DNA: TGTGCCAGCTCGGGGCAACAGGGGGTTTTCCCTCTTACAGATACGCAGTATTTT

CDR3 length: 15
clone size: .
V gene: TRBV4-1
D gene: .
J gene: TRBJ2-3
CDR3 protein: CASSPSLGSTDTQYF
CDR3 DNA: TGCGCCAGCAGCCCATCACTAGGGAGCACAGATACGCAGTATTTT

CDR3 length: 13
clone size: .
V gene: TRBV27
D gene: .
J gene: TRBJ1-5
CDR3 protein: CASSLFPNQPQHF
CDR3 DNA: TGTGCCAGCAGTTTATTCCCAAATCAGCCCCAGCATTTT

CDR3 length: 13
clone size: few
V gene: TRBV6-1
D gene: TRBD1
J gene: TRBJ1-2
CDR3 protein: CASSRQGEDGYTF
CDR3 DNA: TGTGCCAGCAGTCGACAGGGGGAAGACGGCTACACCTTC

CDR3 length: 13
clone size: .
V gene: TRBV2
D gene: .
J gene: TRBJ2-7
CDR3 protein: CASRYRVAYEQYF
CDR3 DNA: TGTGCCAGCAGATACAGGGTGGCCTACGAGCAGTACTTC

CDR3 length: 14
clone size: .
V gene: TRBV15
D gene: TRBD1
J gene: TRBJ2-7
CDR3 protein: CATSTQGTGSEQYF
CDR3 DNA: TGTGCCACCAGCACACAGGGGACAGGGAGCGAGCAGTACTTC

CDR3 length: 15
clone size: .
V gene: TRBV5-6
D gene: TRBD1
J gene: TRBJ2-1
CDR3 protein: CASSPGTGFRGEQFF
CDR3 DNA: TGTGCCAGCAGCCCCGGGACAGGGTTTCGAGGCGAGCAGTTCTTC

CDR3 length: 16
clone size: .
V gene: TRBV2
D gene: TRBD1
J gene: TRBJ1-1
CDR3 protein: CASRDLDRGRDTEAFF
CDR3 DNA: TGTGCCAGCAGGGACTTAGACAGGGGGAGGGACACTGAAGCTTTCTTT

CDR3 length: 15
clone size: .
V gene: TRBV7-3
D gene: .
J gene: TRBJ2-1
CDR3 protein: CASSSKHGYNNEQFF
CDR3 DNA: TGTGCCAGCAGCTCAAAACACGGGTACAACAATGAGCAGTTCTTC

CDR3 length: 16
clone size: few
V gene: TRBV9
D gene: .
J gene: TRBJ2-1
CDR3 protein: CASSVEGGPSYNEQFF
CDR3 DNA: TGTGCCAGCAGCGTAGAGGGAGGTCCCTCCTACAATGAGCAGTTCTTC

CDR3 length: 18
clone size: .
V gene: TRBV4-2
D gene: TRBD2
J gene: TRBJ2-5
CDR3 protein: CASSQESWASGSQKTQYF
CDR3 DNA: TGTGCCAGCAGCCAAGAGTCTTGGGCTAGCGGGAGCCAAAAGACCCAGTACTTC

CDR3 length: 14
clone size: once
V gene: TRBV7-9
D gene: TRBD2
J gene: TRBJ2-7
CDR3 protein: CASSSPGGTYEQYF
CDR3 DNA: TGTGCCAGCAGCTCTCCGGGGGGTACCTACGAGCAGTACTTC

CDR3 length: 15
clone size: once
V gene: TRBV7-6
D gene: .
J gene: TRBJ2-7
CDR3 protein: CASSLSAYIQDEQYF
CDR3 DNA: TGTGCCAGCAGCTTATCGGCGTACATCCAGGACGAGCAGTACTTC

CDR3 length: 14
clone size: .
V gene: TRBV9
D gene: .
J gene: TRBJ1-2
CDR3 protein: CASSKGHLLYGYTF
CDR3 DNA: TGTGCCAGCAGCAAAGGACACCTCCTGTATGGCTACACCTTC

CDR3 length: 11
clone size: .
V gene: TRBV2
D gene: .
J gene: TRBJ2-7
CDR3 protein: CASSGGEKQYF
CDR3 DNA: TGTGCCAGCAGTGGAGGAGAAAAGCAGTACTTC

CDR3 length: 14
clone size: .
V gene: TRBV6-5
D gene: .
J gene: TRBJ2-7
CDR3 protein: CASRGAGASYEQYF
CDR3 DNA: TGTGCCAGCAGGGGCGCAGGGGCGTCCTACGAGCAGTACTTC

CDR3 length: 15
clone size: .
V gene: TRBV4-2
D gene: .
J gene: TRBJ2-3
CDR3 protein: CASSQELPPVNTQYF
CDR3 DNA: TGTGCCAGCAGCCAAGAATTACCCCCAGTAAATACGCAGTATTTT

CDR3 length: 15
clone size: .
V gene: TRBV6-6
D gene: TRBD2
J gene: TRBJ2-7
CDR3 protein: CASSPLAGKEYEQYF
CDR3 DNA: TGTGCCAGCAGTCCTCTAGCGGGGAAGGAATACGAGCAGTACTTC

CDR3 length: 17
clone size: few
V gene: TRBV7-9
D gene: TRBD2
J gene: TRBJ2-7
CDR3 protein: CASSPRTSGTSSYEQYF
CDR3 DNA: TGTGCCAGCAGCCCACGGACTAGCGGGACTAGCTCCTACGAGCAGTACTTC

CDR3 length: 17
clone size: .
V gene: TRBV9
D gene: .
J gene: TRBJ1-4
CDR3 protein: CASSVGAGTATNEKLFF
CDR3 DNA: TGTGCCAGCAGCGTAGGGGCCGGGACTGCAACTAATGAAAAACTGTTTTTT

CDR3 length: 16
clone size: .
V gene: TRBV5-8
D gene: TRBD1
J gene: TRBJ2-2
CDR3 protein: CASRFFGQGRTGELFF
CDR3 DNA: TGTGCCAGCAGGTTTTTCGGACAGGGACGGACCGGGGAGCTGTTTTTT

CDR3 length: 14
clone size: .
V gene: TRBV7-8
D gene: .
J gene: TRBJ2-3
CDR3 protein: CASSPGPEFDTQYF
CDR3 DNA: TGTGCCAGCAGCCCAGGTCCCGAGTTCGATACGCAGTATTTT

CDR3 length: 15
clone size: .
V gene: TRBV7-9
D gene: TRBD1
J gene: TRBJ1-2
CDR3 protein: CASSSMDRTTYGYTF
CDR3 DNA: TGTGCCAGCAGCTCGATGGACAGGACCACCTACGGCTACACCTTC

CDR3 length: 15
clone size: .
V gene: TRBV4-1
D gene: .
J gene: TRBJ1-5
CDR3 protein: CASSPLGQSNQPQHF
CDR3 DNA: TGCGCCAGCAGCCCTCTTGGACAGTCGAATCAGCCCCAGCATTTT

CDR3 length: 16
clone size: .
V gene: TRBV11-2
D gene: TRBD2
J gene: TRBJ2-3
CDR3 protein: CASSATSGGAVDTQYF
CDR3 DNA: TGTGCCAGCAGCGCTACTAGCGGGGGGGCGGTAGATACGCAGTATTTT

CDR3 length: 16
clone size: .
V gene: TRBV19
D gene: .
J gene: TRBJ2-6
CDR3 protein: CASRYRALAGANVLTF
CDR3 DNA: TGTGCCAGTAGATACAGGGCCCTCGCCGGGGCCAACGTCCTGACTTTC

CDR3 length: 16
clone size: .
V gene: TRBV19
D gene: TRBD2
J gene: TRBJ2-1
CDR3 protein: CASSISGTSGYNEQFF
CDR3 DNA: TGTGCCAGTAGTATCTCCGGGACTAGCGGATACAATGAGCAGTTCTTC

CDR3 length: 16
clone size: .
V gene: TRBV15
D gene: TRBD1
J gene: TRBJ2-7
CDR3 protein: CATSRLGQGGSYEQYF
CDR3 DNA: TGTGCCACCAGCAGATTGGGACAGGGGGGATCCTACGAGCAGTACTTC

CDR3 length: 15
clone size: few
V gene: TRBV5-5
D gene: TRBD1
J gene: TRBJ2-7
CDR3 protein: CASSLGQGGYYEQYF
CDR3 DNA: TGTGCCAGCAGCTTGGGACAGGGGGGCTACTACGAGCAGTACTTC

CDR3 length: 15
clone size: few
V gene: TRBV19
D gene: .
J gene: TRBJ2-7
CDR3 protein: CASSIWSTQGAEQYF
CDR3 DNA: TGTGCCAGTAGTATCTGGTCCACCCAGGGTGCGGAGCAGTACTTC

CDR3 length: 13
clone size: few
V gene: TRBV2
D gene: TRBD1
J gene: TRBJ2-1
CDR3 protein: CASSGTGYNEQFF
CDR3 DNA: TGTGCCAGCAGTGGGACAGGATACAATGAGCAGTTCTTC

CDR3 length: 16
clone size: once
V gene: TRBV14
D gene: .
J gene: TRBJ1-2
CDR3 protein: CASSQDNRVRHYGYTF
CDR3 DNA: TGTGCCAGCAGCCAAGATAACAGGGTTCGACATTATGGCTACACCTTC

CDR3 length: 16
clone size: .
V gene: TRBV19
D gene: .
J gene: TRBJ2-1
CDR3 protein: CASSIALIGSYNEQFF
CDR3 DNA: TGTGCCAGTAGTATAGCCCTGATCGGCTCCTACAATGAGCAGTTCTTC

CDR3 length: 13
clone size: .
V gene: TRBV27
D gene: TRBD2
J gene: TRBJ2-7
CDR3 protein: CASGWGGSYEQYF
CDR3 DNA: TGTGCCAGCGGGTGGGGGGGCTCCTACGAGCAGTACTTC